The sequence of this T cell receptor beta chain was determined in a study of shared clonotypes between healthy human individuals. Whole-study results and caveats: Some naive CD4 clonotypes, around 4.7%, turned up in common across a handful of donors.

V was cut by 3 bases and J by 2 bases, with 15 bases left in between. From germline, CDR1 is SGDLS and CDR2 YYNGEE. The CDR3 runs 15 residues. TCRdb's copy holds only in-frame clones and misses some; the assay was immunoSEQ multiplex PCR. The profile shows about 1,900,000 clones, over 85% of them singletons. Naive CD8 isolation took CD45RO-negative cells positively selected for CCR7 and excluded terminally differentiated effector memory CD45RA+ cells. Concerning this clone itself: Antigen: not known.

The sequenced sample consisted of naive CD8+ T cells sorted from blood. This chain connects TRBV9 to TRBJ2-7; possibly TRBD2 for D (6 bases). The origin of this receptor is a young man in good health. CDR3 region: CASSGMGGGAYEQYF. The CDR3 region has the DNA TGTGCCAGCAGCGGGATGGGGGGAGGTGCCTACGAGCAGTACTTC.